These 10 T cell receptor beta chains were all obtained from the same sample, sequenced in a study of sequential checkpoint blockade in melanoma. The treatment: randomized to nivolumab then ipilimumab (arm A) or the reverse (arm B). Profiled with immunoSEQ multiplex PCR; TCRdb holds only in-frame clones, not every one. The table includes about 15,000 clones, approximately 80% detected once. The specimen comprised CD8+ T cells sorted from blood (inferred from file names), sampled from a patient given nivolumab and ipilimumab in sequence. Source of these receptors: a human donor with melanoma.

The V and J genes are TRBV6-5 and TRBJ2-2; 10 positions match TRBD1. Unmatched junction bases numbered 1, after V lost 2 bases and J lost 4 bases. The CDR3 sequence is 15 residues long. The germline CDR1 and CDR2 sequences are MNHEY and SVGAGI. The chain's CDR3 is CASSYGTGVTGELFF. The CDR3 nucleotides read TGTGCCAGCAGTTACGGGACAGGGGTCACCGGGGAGCTGTTTTTT.

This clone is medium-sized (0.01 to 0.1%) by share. In DNA, the CDR3 is TGTGCCAGCAGTGTAGGGGGCGGCTACACCTTC. The encoded protein is CASSVGGGYTF. V is TRBV28 and J is TRBJ1-2, with TRBD1 matching 7 bases. The CDR3 is made up of 11 amino acids. The V gene end was trimmed by 5 bases and the J gene end by 8 bases; junction bases not matched to a gene: 2. The germline V gene has CDR1 MDHEN and CDR2 SYDVKM.

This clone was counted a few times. The CDR3 DNA reads TGTGCCAGCAGCCCTTACACGAACACTGAAGCTTTCTTT. Translating gives CASSPYTNTEAFF. This chain connects TRBV5-4 to TRBJ1-1; D remains unclear. Looked up from germline, CDR1 is SGHNT and CDR2 is YYREEE (reference sequence). The ends were cut back, 4 bases at V and 1 base at J, with 8 bases in the middle. The CDR3 has 13 amino acids.

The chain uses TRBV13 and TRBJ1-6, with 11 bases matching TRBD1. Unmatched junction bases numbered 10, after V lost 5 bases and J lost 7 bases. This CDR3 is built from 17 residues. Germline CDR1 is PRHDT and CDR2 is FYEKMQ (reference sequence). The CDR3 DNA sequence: TGTGCCAGCAGCGCCCTCGGGACAGGGGGTGAAAATTCACCCCTCCACTTT. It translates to CASSALGTGGENSPLHF.

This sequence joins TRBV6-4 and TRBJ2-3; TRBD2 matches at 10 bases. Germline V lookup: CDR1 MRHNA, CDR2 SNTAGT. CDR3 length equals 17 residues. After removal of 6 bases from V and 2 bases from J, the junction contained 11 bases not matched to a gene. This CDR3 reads CASSEVAGGSTTDTQYF. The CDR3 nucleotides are TGTGCCAGCAGCGAAGTAGCGGGGGGCTCAACCACAGATACGCAGTATTTT.

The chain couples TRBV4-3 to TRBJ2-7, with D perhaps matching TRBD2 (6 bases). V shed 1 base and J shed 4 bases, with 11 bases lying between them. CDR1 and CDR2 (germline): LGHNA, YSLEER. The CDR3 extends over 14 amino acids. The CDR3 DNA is TGCGCCAGCAGCCAAGGGAGGGCCGGGTACGAGCAGTACTTC. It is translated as CASSQGRAGYEQYF.

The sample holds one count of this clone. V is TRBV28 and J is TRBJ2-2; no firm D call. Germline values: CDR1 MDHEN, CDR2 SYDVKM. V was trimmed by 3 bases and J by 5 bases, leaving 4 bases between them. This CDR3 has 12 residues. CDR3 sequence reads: CASSFTTGELFF. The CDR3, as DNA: TGTGCCAGCAGTTTTACAACCGGGGAGCTGTTTTTT.

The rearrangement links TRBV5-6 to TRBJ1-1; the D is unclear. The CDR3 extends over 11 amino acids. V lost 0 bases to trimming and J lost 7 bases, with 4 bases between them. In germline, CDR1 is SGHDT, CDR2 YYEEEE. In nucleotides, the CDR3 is TGTGCCAGCAGCTTGGTCGGTGAAGCTTTCTTT. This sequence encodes CASSLVGEAFF. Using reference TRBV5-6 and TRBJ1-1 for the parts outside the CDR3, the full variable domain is DAGVTQSPTHLIKTRGQQVTLRCSPKSGHDTVSWYQQALGQGPQFIFQYYEEEERQRGNFPDRFSGHQFPNYSSELNVNALLLGDSALYLCASSLVGEAFFGQGTRLTVV.

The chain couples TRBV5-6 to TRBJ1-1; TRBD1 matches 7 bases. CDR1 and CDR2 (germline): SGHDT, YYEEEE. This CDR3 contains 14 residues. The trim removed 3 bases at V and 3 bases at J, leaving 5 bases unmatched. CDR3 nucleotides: TGTGCCAGCAGCTCGACAGGGTACGACACTGAAGCTTTCTTT. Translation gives CASSSTGYDTEAFF.

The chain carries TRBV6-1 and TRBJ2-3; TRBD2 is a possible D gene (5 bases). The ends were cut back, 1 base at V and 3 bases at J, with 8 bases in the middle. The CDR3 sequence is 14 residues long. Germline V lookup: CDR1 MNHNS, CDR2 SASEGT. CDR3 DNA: TGTGCCAGCAGTGAAGGGGGAGTTACAGATACGCAGTATTTT. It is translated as CASSEGGVTDTQYF.